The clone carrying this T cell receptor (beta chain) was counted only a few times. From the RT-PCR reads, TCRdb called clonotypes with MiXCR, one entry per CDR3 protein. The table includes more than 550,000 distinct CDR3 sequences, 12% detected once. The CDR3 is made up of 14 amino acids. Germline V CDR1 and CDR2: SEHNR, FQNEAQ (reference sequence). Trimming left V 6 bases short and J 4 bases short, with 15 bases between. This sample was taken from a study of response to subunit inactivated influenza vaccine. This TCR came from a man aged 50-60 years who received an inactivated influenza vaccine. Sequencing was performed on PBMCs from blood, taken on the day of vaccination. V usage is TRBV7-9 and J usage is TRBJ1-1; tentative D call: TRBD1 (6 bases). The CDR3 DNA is TGTGCCAGCAGGCTCAGGGGAGGGTCCACTGAAGCTTTCTTT. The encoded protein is CASRLRGGSTEAFF.